This T cell receptor beta chain was documented in a study of naive and memory T cell subsets. Whole-study results and caveats: Gini index rose across naive, CM, EM and EMRA in CD4 and CD8. Over 85% of naive TCR sequences appeared only once, unlike memory subsets.

An equimolar mix of two oligonucleotides served as the beta constant-region primer for TRBC1 and TRBC2. The ligated cDNA underwent four PCR rounds using SP2 and nested alpha and beta constant-region primers. Ligation attached a single-stranded oligonucleotide with a 12-nucleotide UMI and the SP2 primer to the cDNA 3' end. One entry per CDR3 protein, called by TCRdb with MiXCR from the UMI-ligation and nested PCR reads. The data contain some 83,000 distinct CDR3 sequences, about 9.9% of them singletons. Alpha and beta libraries were amplified separately from the second PCR onward. With 5 bases clipped from V and 3 bases from J, the junction kept 4 bases outside the gene matches. The germline CDR1 and CDR2 sequences are DFQATT and SNEGSKA (reference sequence). This CDR3 has 13 residues. This clonotype was observed a handful of times. Its antigen remains unknown.

J is TRBJ2-5 and V is TRBV20-1; 9 positions match TRBD1. The sequence came from a human donor in good health. Sample: naive CD8+ T cells from blood. DNA of the CDR3: TGCAGTGCTGCGGGACAGGGTGAAGAGACCCAGTACTTC. Its translation is CSAAGQGEETQYF.